This entry lists 28 T cell receptor beta chains sequenced from one sample in a study of shared clonotypes between healthy human individuals. Produced via immunoSEQ multiplex PCR; TCRdb's table is partial and in-frame only. This sample has millions of clones; just over 90% occur once, and the top ten carry more than 1.5%. CD8 cells classed as naive were CD45RO-negative and positively selected for CCR7, excluding terminally differentiated effector memory CD45RA+ cells. Sequencing was carried out using naive CD8+ T cells from PBMCs. These receptors were collected from a man between 18 and 29 years old in good health. Some clones in this sample may be carry-over from other donors' samples.

The rearrangement uses TRBV28 and TRBJ2-3; D is perhaps TRBD2 (5 bases). Trimming shortened V by 5 bases and J by 8 bases, and 14 bases separated the two germline ends. This CDR3 spans 13 amino acids. CDR1 MDHEN and CDR2 SYDVKM come from the germline V gene. CDR3 residues: CASSLARGSTQYF. CDR3 nucleotides: TGTGCCAGCAGTCTCGCCCGGGGTTCTACGCAGTATTTT.

The genes are TRBV19 and TRBJ2-1; 8 bases are a match to TRBD2. The CDR3 loop spans 14 amino acids. Looked up from germline, CDR1 is LNHDA and CDR2 is SQIVND (reference sequence). V lost 7 bases to trimming and J lost 4 bases; unmatched junction nucleotides: 6. This CDR3 reads CASNPGLEYNEQFF. For the CDR3, the DNA is TGTGCCAGTAATCCGGGACTAGAATACAATGAGCAGTTCTTC.

This chain links TRBV7-9 with TRBJ1-1; TRBD1 might be the D (5 bases). The CDR3 extends over 14 amino acids. The germline V gene has CDR1 SEHNR and CDR2 FQNEAQ (reference sequence). CDR3 DNA sequence: TGTGCTGGCGAGCGTGGGACCAGAAGAGCTGAAGCTTTCTTT. It encodes CAGERGTRRAEAFF.

This clone was counted a few times. The chain joins TRBV5-1 to TRBJ2-7; the D call may be TRBD1 or TRBD2 (5 bases each). This CDR3 region has 14 residues. Germline CDR1 and CDR2: SGHRS and YFSETQ. The ends were cut back, 4 bases at V and 1 base at J, with 12 bases in the middle. CDR3 sequence (DNA): TGCGCCAGCAGCAACCGGGGCCTTTCCTACGAGCAGTACTTC. The encoded protein is CASSNRGLSYEQYF.

The chain recombines TRBV5-1 with TRBJ2-2; possibly TRBD2 for D (6 bases). Trimming cost V 3 bases and J 1 base, with 13 bases left between them. CDR3 length: 16 amino acids. The germline gives CDR1 SGHRS, CDR2 YFSETQ. The chain's CDR3 is CASSSPGLGNTGELFF. CDR3 coding DNA: TGCGCCAGCAGCTCCCCGGGACTCGGGAACACCGGGGAGCTGTTTTTT.

The V call is TRBV7-2, the J call TRBJ1-2, with TRBD1 matching over 7 bases. The CDR3 has 17 amino acids. In germline, CDR1 is SGHTA, CDR2 FQGNSA. Trimming cost V 4 bases and J 5 bases; bases outside gene matches: 16. CDR3 loop: CASSSREEQGTLYGYTF. As DNA, the CDR3 is TGTGCCAGCAGCTCCCGTGAAGAACAGGGGACTCTTTATGGCTACACCTTC.

This chain connects TRBV12-5 to TRBJ2-1, with 12 bases identical to TRBD2. In germline, CDR1 is LGHNT, CDR2 FRNRAP. This CDR3 spans 18 amino acids. The junction had 7 bases not matched to a gene; V was cut back by 4 bases and J by 0 bases. Here the CDR3 reads CASGSGLAGLSSYNEQFF. The CDR3 region has the DNA TGTGCTAGTGGTTCGGGACTAGCGGGCTTGAGCTCCTACAATGAGCAGTTCTTC.

The chain is built from TRBV27 and TRBJ1-2, with a tentative D call TRBD1 (6 bases). This CDR3 is 15 amino acids long. V shed 5 bases and J shed 3 bases, with 16 bases lying between them. Germline CDR1 reads MNHEY; CDR2 reads SMNVEV (reference sequence). DNA of the CDR3: TGTGCCAGCAGTGCGCCGGGACAAGGACACTATGGCTACACCTTC. Translation: CASSAPGQGHYGYTF.

The rearrangement links TRBV7-8 to TRBJ1-5; tentatively, D is TRBD1 (5 bases). Germline V gene sequence: CDR1 SGHVS, CDR2 FQNEAQ. The CDR3 is 18 amino acids. V was trimmed by 5 bases and J by 5 bases, leaving 25 bases between them. The CDR3 nucleotides are TGTGCCAGCAGCGGTTTAACCCCACAGTCGGTGGGGGATCAGCCCCAGCATTTT. This codes for CASSGLTPQSVGDQPQHF.

This sequence joins TRBV10-3 and TRBJ2-3, with D maybe TRBD2 (6 bases). The CDR3 has 16 residues. CDR1 is ENHRY and CDR2 is SYGVKD in the germline V gene. V lost 6 bases, J lost 5 bases, and 21 bases lay in between. The CDR3 is CAISAGTSGGRDTQYF. As DNA, the CDR3 is TGTGCCATCAGCGCCGGGACGTCCGGGGGTAGAGATACGCAGTATTTT.

The chain is built from TRBV4-1 and TRBJ1-3; D gene unclear. This CDR3 is 15 amino acids long. The germline gives CDR1 MGHRA, CDR2 YSYEKL. V lost 0 bases and J 2 bases, leaving 8 bases between the germline ends. CDR3 DNA: TGCGCCAGCAGCCAAGAAGGCTTGGCTGGAAACACCATATATTTT. Translating gives CASSQEGLAGNTIYF.

Of note for this clone: The same CDR3 arises from other DNA sequences in this sample as well. The V and J genes are TRBV5-6 and TRBJ2-2; 11 positions agree with TRBD1. This CDR3 spans 15 amino acids. CDR1 is SGHDT, CDR2 YYEEEE, per germline. V lost 2 bases, J lost 4 bases, and 1 base stayed unmatched. CDR3 in DNA: TGTGCCAGCAGCTTTGGGACAGGGGGCACCGGGGAGCTGTTTTTT. Protein product: CASSFGTGGTGELFF. The whole variable domain, filled in from reference TRBV5-6 and TRBJ2-2, reads DAGVTQSPTHLIKTRGQQVTLRCSPKSGHDTVSWYQQALGQGPQFIFQYYEEEERQRGNFPDRFSGHQFPNYSSELNVNALLLGDSALYLCASSFGTGGTGELFFGEGSRLTVL.

Concerning this clone: At one boundary the junction diverges from the germline segment, which might be a read error. The DNA of the CDR3 is TGTGCCAGCAGCTCGACAGGGGATGGTCGGGCCAACGTCCTAACTTTC. It yields the protein CASSSTGDGRANVLTF. The J gene is TRBJ2-6, the V gene TRBV7-3; TRBD1 aligns across 8 bases. The CDR3 contains 16 residues. CDR1 is SGHTA and CDR2 is FQGTGA in the germline V gene.

The genes are TRBV29-1 and TRBJ1-1; D uncertain. Germline loops: CDR1 SQVTM, CDR2 ANQGSEA. The CDR3 consists of 12 residues. Trimming removed 3 bases at V and 1 base at J, with 6 bases between. The CDR3 coding sequence is TGCAGCGTTGATCAGCAGAACACTGAAGCTTTCTTT. Protein: CSVDQQNTEAFF.

The chain joins TRBV7-9 to TRBJ1-2; 8 bases agree with TRBD1. Per germline, CDR1 SEHNR and CDR2 FQNEAQ (reference sequence). V shed 1 base and J 4 bases; nucleotides not matched to a gene: 5. This CDR3 spans 15 amino acids. CDR3 sequence: CASSLGGQGLYGYTF. The CDR3 nucleotides are TGTGCCAGCAGCTTAGGCGGACAGGGACTCTATGGCTACACCTTC.

For the CDR3, the DNA is TGTGCCAGCAGTTTGGGACAGGGACGGGGAACTAATGAAAAACTGTTTTTT. Amino acids: CASSLGQGRGTNEKLFF. This chain connects TRBV28 to TRBJ1-4; 9 bases map to TRBD1. CDR1 is MDHEN and CDR2 is SYDVKM in the germline V gene. After removal of 3 bases from V and 1 base from J, the junction contained 6 bases not matched to a gene. The length of the CDR3 is 17 residues. Supplemented by reference TRBV28 and TRBJ1-4, the full variable domain reads DVKVTQSSRYLVKRTGEKVFLECVQDMDHENMFWYRQDPGLGLRLIYFSYDVKMKEKGDIPEGYSVSREKKERFSLILESASTNQTSMYLCASSLGQGRGTNEKLFFGSGTQLSVL.

The chain couples TRBV29-1 to TRBJ2-3, with D unclear. This CDR3 is built from 13 residues. Germline CDR1 SQVTM, CDR2 ANQGSEA. The V end was cut by 5 bases, the J end by 2 bases, with 11 bases between. CDR3 sequence (DNA): TGCAGCGTTTTATATGTTCTCACAGATACGCAGTATTTT. It translates to CSVLYVLTDTQYF.

The CDR3 region is CAWIFAGGAGEAFF. The CDR3, as DNA: TGTGCCTGGATCTTCGCAGGGGGCGCAGGTGAAGCTTTCTTT. The chain combines TRBV30 with TRBJ1-1; the match to TRBD1 covers 8 bases. This CDR3 has 14 amino acids. V shed 4 bases and J 7 bases; nucleotides not matched to a gene: 11. Germline loops: CDR1 GTSNPN, CDR2 SVGIG (reference sequence).

The chain has TRBV4-3 and TRBJ2-7; D is possibly TRBD1 (6 bases). CDR1 LGHNA and CDR2 YSLEER come from the germline V gene. Deletions cut 1 base from V and 7 bases from J, with 17 bases between. The CDR3 extends over 15 amino acids. The CDR3 region has the DNA TGCGCCAGCAGCCAAGGGACAGCCGGCCCGGGTGAGCAGTACTTC. Protein sequence: CASSQGTAGPGEQYF.

The gene calls are TRBV30 and TRBJ1-3; unclear D gene. Germline-derived CDR1 and CDR2 are GTSNPN and SVGIG (reference sequence). The CDR3 sequence is 14 residues long. The V gene lost 1 base and the J gene lost 2 bases, with 9 bases spanning the gap. The CDR3 region has the DNA TGTGCCTGGAGTGATTGGACTGCTGGAAACACCATATATTTT. The encoded protein is CAWSDWTAGNTIYF. Supplemented by reference TRBV30 and TRBJ1-3, the full variable domain reads SQTIHQWPATLVQPVGSPLSLECTVEGTSNPNLYWYRQAAGRGLQLLFYSVGIGQISSEVPQNLSASRPQDRQFILSSKKLLLSDSGFYLCAWSDWTAGNTIYFGEGSWLTVV.

The genes are TRBV30 and TRBJ1-1, with D perhaps matching TRBD1 (6 bases). Trimming shortened V by 2 bases and J by 7 bases, and 14 bases separated the two germline ends. CDR3 size: 13 residues. Germline CDR1 and CDR2: GTSNPN and SVGIG (reference sequence). The CDR3 nucleotides are TGTGCCTGGAGTAAAACAGGGTGGATTGAAGCTTTCTTT. Protein sequence: CAWSKTGWIEAFF.

The CDR3 reads CASSEARVAGELFF. The CDR3 DNA is TGTGCCAGCAGTGAAGCACGAGTAGCCGGGGAGCTGTTTTTT. The V call is TRBV6-1, the J call TRBJ2-2; no firm D call. The V end lost 0 bases, the J end lost 6 bases, and 8 bases lay between the germline ends. Germline V gives CDR1 MNHNS, CDR2 SASEGT. The CDR3 length is 14 residues.

J is TRBJ2-7 and V is TRBV5-1; 7 bases are a match to TRBD1. In germline, CDR1 is SGHRS, CDR2 YFSETQ. Germline trimming cut 0 bases from V and 3 bases from J; bases unmatched to any gene: 6. This CDR3 comprises 15 residues. The CDR3 DNA sequence: TGCGCCAGCAGCTTGGCGACAGGGTGGGGCTACGAGCAGTACTTC. This translates into CASSLATGWGYEQYF.

This chain connects TRBV7-9 to TRBJ1-1, with a tentative D call TRBD1 (6 bases). The V and J ends lost 4 bases and 3 bases respectively, with 24 bases between them. This CDR3 is built from 18 residues. Germline values: CDR1 SEHNR, CDR2 FQNEAQ (reference sequence). The CDR3 region has the DNA TGTGCCAGCAGCTCCTTATCCTTCCAGACAGGACTGTACACTGAAGCTTTCTTT. This sequence encodes CASSSLSFQTGLYTEAFF.

The V call is TRBV30, the J call TRBJ2-7; 10 bases line up with TRBD2. CDR3 length: 13 amino acids. Germline CDR1 GTSNPN, CDR2 SVGIG (reference sequence). Trimming took 5 bases from V and 3 from J; bases not matched to a gene: 4. Written as DNA, the CDR3 is TGTGCCTGGGCTAGCGGGAGCGGCTACGAGCAGTACTTC. It translates to CAWASGSGYEQYF. Together with reference TRBV30 and TRBJ2-7, the CDR3 gives the full variable domain: SQTIHQWPATLVQPVGSPLSLECTVEGTSNPNLYWYRQAAGRGLQLLFYSVGIGQISSEVPQNLSASRPQDRQFILSSKKLLLSDSGFYLCAWASGSGYEQYFGPGTRLTVT.

J is TRBJ2-7 and V is TRBV28; D is unclear. CDR3 size: 12 residues. Trimming removed 3 bases from V and 3 bases from J, with 6 bases in between. CDR1 MDHEN and CDR2 SYDVKM come from the germline V gene. The CDR3 loop is CASSFRHYEQYF. The DNA for the CDR3 is TGTGCCAGCAGTTTCCGGCACTACGAGCAGTACTTC.

V gene TRBV7-6 combines with J gene TRBJ2-1; 10 bases are a match to TRBD2. CDR1 SGHVS and CDR2 FNYEAQ come from the germline V gene. The trim removed 0 bases at V and 10 bases at J, leaving 12 bases unmatched. This CDR3 is 17 amino acids long. The CDR3 here is CASSLAYFEREGGEQFF. Here the CDR3 DNA reads TGTGCCAGCAGCTTAGCGTATTTTGAGCGGGAGGGCGGAGAGCAGTTCTTC. The full variable domain, rest sourced from reference TRBV7-6 and TRBJ2-1, is GAGVSQSPRYKVTKRGQDVALRCDPISGHVSLYWYRQALGQGPEFLTYFNYEAQQDKSGLPNDRFSAERPEGSISTLTIQRTEQRDSAMYRCASSLAYFEREGGEQFFGPGTRLTVL.

This sequence joins TRBV11-2 and TRBJ2-7, with unresolved D. This CDR3 is built from 15 residues. Germline CDR1 is SGHAT and CDR2 is FQNNGV. The V and J ends lost 0 bases and 6 bases respectively, with 15 bases between them. The CDR3 spells CASSLDVRSSLEQYF. CDR3 bases: TGTGCCAGCAGCTTAGATGTTCGGTCTTCCCTCGAGCAGTACTTC. The full variable domain, completed using reference TRBV11-2 and TRBJ2-7, is EAGVAQSPRYKIIEKRQSVAFWCNPISGHATLYWYQQILGQGPKLLIQFQNNGVVDDSQLPKDRFSAERLKGVDSTLKIQPAKLEDSAVYLCASSLDVRSSLEQYFGPGTRLTVT.